What follows is one T cell receptor (beta chain) and its context. Its antigen is undetermined. This specimen belongs to a study of cytomegalovirus exposure and HLA in healthy donors. Overall study results and limits: TCR beta sequences reportedly predicted most subjects' HLA-A and HLA-B alleles accurately. While the bulk of TCR sequences proved rare, some public TCRs turned up in many donors.

Primers included in the PCR were 60 Vbeta and 13 Jbeta primers. Method: immunoSEQ multiplex PCR; TCRdb's copy keeps in-frame clones and lacks some. The table records approximately 190,000 clones, nearly 80% of them present only once. This CDR3 comprises 15 residues. V was pared by 5 bases and J by 0 bases, with 4 bases of the junction left unmatched. CDR1 is LNHDA and CDR2 is SQIVND in the germline V gene (reference sequence). Sequencing was performed on PBMCs. The clonotype was recovered from a woman in her twenties or thirties in good health and CMV-seropositive. The chain is built from TRBV19 and TRBJ2-5; 9 bases are a match to TRBD2. The CDR3 sequence is CASSQRLADQETQYF. Written as DNA, the CDR3 is TGTGCCAGTAGTCAAAGACTAGCGGACCAAGAGACCCAGTACTTC.